The sequence of this T cell receptor (beta chain) was determined in a study of blood T cells in healthy people across ages. Study-level results: The percentage of naive T cells correlated strongly with TCR beta diversity.

Comment on this clonotype: The antigen remains undetermined.

Germline CDR1 reads SGHTA; CDR2 reads FQGTGA. This CDR3 region has 15 residues. With 5 bases removed from V and 5 bases from J, the gap between germline ends came to 16 bases. For the second PCR, which ran for about 7 to 11 cycles, a sample-barcoded 5' primer and a J-beta primer mix were used. TCRdb processed the 5' RACE reads anew with MiXCR; each CDR3 protein has one entry. Altogether approximately 880,000 distinct CDR3 sequences are present, around 48% being singletons, with the ten largest covering 10% to 15%. Researchers collected approximately 9.5 milliliters of peripheral blood from every single donor. Samples each yielded at least 5.5 micrograms of total RNA.

The sequence came from a man in his thirties or forties in good health. The chain carries TRBV7-3 and TRBJ2-1; D might be TRBD1 or TRBD2, each matching 5 bases. Sequencing was carried out using blood. CDR3 DNA: TGTGCCAGCAGCCGAGAGCCCGGGGCCCACAATGAGCAGTTCTTC. This codes for CASSREPGAHNEQFF. The full variable domain, rest sourced from reference TRBV7-3 and TRBJ2-1, is GAGVSQTPSNKVTEKGKYVELRCDPISGHTALYWYRQSLGQGPEFLIYFQGTGAADDSGLPNDRFFAVRPEGSVSTLKIQRTERGDSAVYLCASSREPGAHNEQFFGPGTRLTVL.